This note documents a single T cell receptor (beta chain) sequence. The antigen is undetermined. J was trimmed by 6 bases and V by 0 bases; bases with no gene match: 10. There are 18 residues in the CDR3. Per germline, CDR1 DFQATT and CDR2 SNEGSKA (reference sequence). The record originates from a study of vaccination and CD4 T cells after COVID-19. Study-level results: For convalescent patients, a median roughly 87% of reactive clones surfaced exclusively after vaccination.

Scientists ran DNA taken from cultured CD4+ T cells through the Oncomine TCR Beta short-read assay for sequencing. TCRdb ran MiXCR on the PCR reads and lists one entry per CDR3 protein. This table has roughly 12,000 distinct CDR3 sequences, around 50% appearing once. Treatment denoted: approximately 9-day PBMC culture with coronavirus spike peptide pools or control peptides (ViraFEST assay). The sequencing sample was made of CD4+ T cells from blood, cultured in vitro. V and J are TRBV20-1 and TRBJ2-1; TRBD2 matches 14 bases. This receptor was obtained from a human donor who had recovered from COVID-19. This CDR3 is CSARDPWRGLAGVNEQFF. The CDR3 DNA reads as TGCAGTGCTAGAGATCCATGGCGGGGACTAGCGGGAGTCAATGAGCAGTTCTTC.